The 28 T cell receptor beta chains in this list originate from one sample, sequenced in a study of T cells after yellow fever vaccination. TCRdb re-derived calls from the 5' RACE reads in MiXCR, one entry per CDR3 protein. Of under 300,000 distinct CDR3 sequences listed, 6.9% were seen once; the top ten hold roughly 0.86%. The source was CD4+ T cells sorted from PBMCs, collected 15 days after the yellow fever booster vaccination. The receptors derive from a man aged 25 to 45 who received the YFV17D yellow fever vaccine.

Ten or more counts support this clonotype. V usage is TRBV12-3 or TRBV12-4 and J usage is TRBJ2-1, with TRBD2 matching 8 bases. V shed 4 bases and J 7 bases; nucleotides not matched to a gene: 6. CDR3 length: 14 residues. DNA for the CDR3: TGTGCCAGCAGTTATGGGACTAGGTGGAATGAGCAGTTCTTC. Amino acid sequence: CASSYGTRWNEQFF.

This chain joins TRBV20-1 and TRBJ2-5, with 7 bases lining up with TRBD1. CDR1 DFQATT and CDR2 SNEGSKA come from the germline V gene (reference sequence). This CDR3 comprises 15 residues. The V and J ends lost 3 bases and 5 bases, in that order; junction bases with no gene match: 12. The CDR3 nucleotides read TGCAGTGCTAGTAGGGGGCCCACCGGCATGGAGACCCAGTACTTC. The encoded protein is CSASRGPTGMETQYF.

This clonotype has only a few counts. V usage is TRBV5-5 and J usage is TRBJ1-5; the D gene is possibly TRBD1 (5 bases). CDR3 length: 14 amino acids. Germline V gene lookup returns CDR1 SGHKS and CDR2 YYEKEE (reference sequence). Deletions cut 4 bases from V and 5 bases from J, with 13 bases between. The CDR3, as DNA: TGTGCCAGCAGCCACGGACAAGGGGATCAGCCCCAGCATTTT. It codes for CASSHGQGDQPQHF.

This clonotype was seen more than once but under ten times. The chain combines TRBV7-9 with TRBJ2-1, with TRBD2 matching over 12 bases. Losses at the gene ends were 2 bases for V and 8 bases for J; bases not matched to a gene: 4. The CDR3 is made up of 15 amino acids. CDR1 and CDR2 (germline): SEHNR, FQNEAQ (reference sequence). CDR3 sequence: CASSLWTSGVDEQFF. CDR3 in DNA: TGTGCCAGCAGCTTATGGACTAGCGGGGTCGATGAGCAGTTCTTC. Filled out from reference TRBV7-9 and TRBJ2-1, the complete variable domain reads DTGVSQNPRHKITKRGQNVTFRCDPISEHNRLYWYRQTLGQGPEFLTYFQNEAQLEKSRLLSDRFSAERPKGSFSTLEIQRTEQGDSAMYLCASSLWTSGVDEQFFGPGTRLTVL.

In DNA, the CDR3 is TGCGCCAGCAGACGGGACACAGATGGCTACACCTTC. This translates into CASRRDTDGYTF. This chain links TRBV5-1 with TRBJ1-2, with D possibly being TRBD1 (6 bases). Germline V gene data show CDR1 as SGHRS and CDR2 as YFSETQ. Deletions cut 5 bases from V and 6 bases from J, with 11 bases between. There are 12 residues in the CDR3.

The table lists this clonotype with a few counts. The rearrangement links TRBV7-2 to TRBJ2-1; TRBD1 or TRBD2 may be the D gene (5 bases each). The CDR3 totals 15 residues. Germline loops: CDR1 SGHTA, CDR2 FQGNSA. V dropped 5 bases and J dropped 5 bases, with 16 bases sitting between them. The CDR3 DNA reads as TGTGCCAGCAGCACCCGGGGCCCGCTCGACAATGAGCAGTTCTTC. Residues: CASSTRGPLDNEQFF. The full variable domain, its missing parts supplied by reference TRBV7-2 and TRBJ2-1, is GAGVSQSPSNKVTEKGKDVELRCDPISGHTALYWYRQSLGQGLEFLIYFQGNSAPDKSGLPSDRFSAERTGGSVSTLTIQRTQQEDSAVYLCASSTRGPLDNEQFFGPGTRLTVL.

This clonotype was picked up many times. The V and J genes are TRBV20-1 and TRBJ2-1; 7 bases map to TRBD1. The V and J ends lost 5 bases and 0 bases, in that order; junction bases with no gene match: 4. This CDR3 is 14 amino acids long. Germline lookup yields CDR1 DFQATT and CDR2 SNEGSKA (reference sequence). The CDR3 sequence is CSASGGSSYNEQFF. The CDR3 nucleotides read TGCAGTGCTTCAGGGGGTAGCTCCTACAATGAGCAGTTCTTC.

This clonotype was detected ten times or more. At one end, the junction sequence differs from germline, possibly due to a read error. J is TRBJ2-2 and V is TRBV30, with TRBD1 matching over 9 bases. Germline V gives CDR1 GTSNPN, CDR2 SVGIG (reference sequence). The CDR3 covers 15 residues. CDR3 amino acids: CARRQGTGHTGELFF. As DNA, the CDR3 is TGTGCCCGGAGGCAGGGGACAGGGCACACCGGGGAGCTGTTTTTT. The entire variable domain, with the rest obtained from reference TRBV30 and TRBJ2-2, is as follows: SQTIHQWPATLVQPVGSPLSLECTVEGTSNPNLYWYRQAAGRGLQLLFYSVGIGQISSEVPQNLSASRPQDRQFILSSKKLLLSDSGFYLCARRQGTGHTGELFFGEGSRLTVL.

The chain combines TRBV7-7 with TRBJ2-5; 11 bases are a match to TRBD2. The V segment lost 5 bases and the J segment 7 bases; nucleotides outside the gene matches: 9. CDR3 length: 15 amino acids. CDR1 and CDR2 from the germline V gene are SSHAT and FNYEAQ (reference sequence). CDR3 amino acids: CASSPTSGGGGTQYF. The CDR3 DNA sequence: TGTGCCAGCAGCCCCACTAGCGGGGGAGGTGGGACCCAGTACTTC.

This clonotype was seen more than once but under ten times. This sequence joins TRBV7-2 and TRBJ2-7; D not resolved. Per germline, CDR1 SGHTA and CDR2 FQGNSA. Trimming took 1 base from V and 8 from J, leaving 9 bases between them. This CDR3 contains 12 residues. CDR3 sequence reads: CASSLVSSQQYF. CDR3 DNA sequence: TGTGCCAGCAGCTTAGTGTCTAGTCAGCAGTACTTC.

This chain links TRBV12-3 or TRBV12-4 with TRBJ2-5; D is unclear. The CDR3 extends over 14 amino acids. The ends were cut back, 6 bases at V and 1 base at J, with 12 bases in the middle. CDR3 residues: CASSKWASQETQYF. CDR3 in DNA: TGTGCCAGCAGCAAGTGGGCGAGCCAAGAGACCCAGTACTTC.

This clonotype appeared a few times. The chain carries TRBV27 and TRBJ2-4, with 8 nucleotides matching TRBD1. The CDR3 is made up of 13 amino acids. Germline CDR1 and CDR2: MNHEY and SMNVEV (reference sequence). The ends lost 8 bases at V and 9 bases at J; junction bases unmatched: 9. The CDR3: CASADREESIQYF. CDR3 DNA: TGTGCCAGCGCGGACAGGGAAGAAAGCATTCAGTACTTC.

The chain uses TRBV27 and TRBJ1-6, with no clear D. CDR3 length: 14 residues. CDR1 is MNHEY and CDR2 is SMNVEV in the germline V gene (reference sequence). Trimming took 3 bases from V and 7 from J, leaving 10 bases between them. The CDR3 coding sequence is TGTGCCAGCAGTTTGAGAAGGGTAAATTCACCCCTCCACTTT. Translating gives CASSLRRVNSPLHF.

This clonotype was seen more than once but under ten times. The chain is built from TRBV2 and TRBJ2-7; 15 bases agree with TRBD2. Losses at the gene ends were 7 bases for V and 4 bases for J; bases not matched to a gene: 2. The germline gives CDR1 SNHLY, CDR2 FYNNEI. This CDR3 has 14 residues. The CDR3 region has the DNA TGTGCCAGCAAAGGACTAGCGGGAGGGTACGAGCAGTACTTC. Translating it yields CASKGLAGGYEQYF.

This clonotype was seen repeatedly, ten times or more. At one boundary the junction diverges from the germline segment, which might be a read error. This chain links TRBV20-1 with TRBJ2-4, with 9 bases identical to TRBD2. The germline V gene encodes CDR1 DFQATT and CDR2 SNEGSKA (reference sequence). This CDR3 region has 12 residues. The CDR3 protein is CSARGTSDFPFF. The CDR3 DNA reads TGCAGTGCTAGAGGGACTAGCGATTTTCCCTTTTTC.

This clonotype has a handful of counts. The V gene is TRBV27, the J gene TRBJ1-1, with 7 bases identical to TRBD1. From germline, CDR1 is MNHEY and CDR2 SMNVEV (reference sequence). The CDR3 consists of 15 residues. V gave up 5 bases and J gave up 2 bases; unmatched junction bases: 8. The CDR3: CASSPPGQSNTEAFF. The CDR3 DNA follows: TGTGCCAGCAGTCCCCCGGGACAGTCTAACACTGAAGCTTTCTTT.

This clonotype was seen a handful of times. CDR3 in amino acids: CASSPQGARGEQFF. In DNA, the CDR3 is TGCGCCAGCAGCCCGCAGGGGGCGAGGGGTGAGCAGTTCTTC. J is TRBJ2-1 and V is TRBV5-1, with 8 nucleotides matching TRBD1. Germline CDR1 reads SGHRS; CDR2 reads YFSETQ. The CDR3 is 14 amino acids. The V segment lost 4 bases and the J segment 9 bases; nucleotides outside the gene matches: 9.

This clonotype was seen at least ten times. This chain joins TRBV4-3 and TRBJ2-7, with D hard to call. There are 13 residues in the CDR3. Germline CDR1 and CDR2: LGHNA and YSLEER. The V end lost 1 base, the J end lost 6 bases, and 10 bases lay between the germline ends. The CDR3 region is CASSQGDKGEQYF. DNA for the CDR3: TGCGCCAGCAGCCAAGGAGACAAGGGCGAGCAGTACTTC.

This clonotype showed up just a few times. The chain uses TRBV19 and TRBJ2-7, with D uncertain. V was pared by 7 bases and J by 0 bases, with 4 bases between. The CDR3 spans 11 residues. Germline values: CDR1 LNHDA, CDR2 SQIVND (reference sequence). CDR3 DNA sequence: TGTGCCAGTACCCACTCCTACGAGCAGTACTTC. Amino acid sequence: CASTHSYEQYF.

At least ten counts were recorded for this clonotype. The chain joins TRBV30 to TRBJ2-1, with D possibly TRBD1 on 5 matching bases. CDR3 length equals 13 residues. Germline CDR1 and CDR2: GTSNPN and SVGIG (reference sequence). V gave up 2 bases and J gave up 8 bases, with 13 bases separating them. The CDR3: CAWSQGPLYEQFF. The CDR3 nucleotides are TGTGCCTGGAGTCAGGGCCCCCTTTATGAGCAGTTCTTC.

This clonotype has a handful of counts. This chain uses TRBV7-9 with TRBJ1-2, with D maybe TRBD1 (5 bases). The germline V gene has CDR1 SEHNR and CDR2 FQNEAQ (reference sequence). V dropped 1 base and J dropped 1 base, with 7 bases sitting between them. The CDR3 runs to 14 residues. The CDR3, as DNA: TGTGCCAGCAGCTTAGAGACAGTTAACTATGGCTACACCTTC. It encodes CASSLETVNYGYTF.

This clonotype was detected ten times or more. The V call is TRBV6-2 or TRBV6-3, the J call TRBJ2-2; 8 nucleotides agree with TRBD2. CDR3 length equals 16 residues. CDR1 and CDR2 from the germline V gene are MNHEY and SVGEGT. Trimming at V came to 8 bases and at J to 6 bases, leaving 14 bases not matched to a gene. The CDR3 DNA is TGTGCCAGCCTTAACGACTTAGCGGGAACGGCCGGGGAGCTGTTTTTT. It specifies CASLNDLAGTAGELFF.

Worth noting for this clonotype: At one of its ends the junction is not consistent with the germline gene, which may arise from a read error. This chain connects TRBV7-2 to TRBJ2-5; D remains unclear. The CDR3 has 14 residues. Germline-derived CDR1 and CDR2 are SGHTA and FQGNSA. The CDR3 coding sequence is TGTGCCAGCAGCTCAGCGAGACTCCAAGAGACCCAGAACTTC. Protein product: CASSSARLQETQNF. The entire variable domain, with the rest obtained from reference TRBV7-2 and TRBJ2-5, is as follows: GAGVSQSPSNKVTEKGKDVELRCDPISGHTALYWYRQSLGQGLEFLIYFQGNSAPDKSGLPSDRFSAERTGGSVSTLTIQRTQQEDSAVYLCASSSARLQETQNFGPGTRLLVL.

This clonotype was picked up many times. This chain uses TRBV14 with TRBJ2-7, with D maybe TRBD2 (6 bases). CDR1 is SGHDN, CDR2 FVKESK, per germline. CDR3 length: 13 amino acids. Trimming removed 1 base from V and 9 bases from J, with 13 bases in between. CDR3 region: CASSQVNLGGQYF. CDR3 sequence (DNA): TGTGCCAGCAGCCAAGTTAATCTCGGGGGGCAGTACTTC. Full variable domain (outside the CDR3, taken from reference TRBV14 and TRBJ2-7): EAGVTQFPSHSVIEKGQTVTLRCDPISGHDNLYWYRRVMGKEIKFLLHFVKESKQDESGMPNNRFLAERTGGTYSTLKVQPAELEDSGVYFCASSQVNLGGQYFGPGTRLTVT.

This clonotype was seen more than once but under ten times. The chain recombines TRBV12-3 or TRBV12-4 with TRBJ1-1; no firm D call. Trimming took 1 base from V and 6 from J, leaving 12 bases between them. The CDR3 is 14 residues long. For the CDR3, the DNA is TGTGCCAGCAGTTTAGAGTCTAGGGTCGCTGAAGCTTTCTTT. Amino acid sequence: CASSLESRVAEAFF.

This clonotype was recorded a few times. The chain uses TRBV18 and TRBJ2-5; D unresolved. The germline V gene encodes CDR1 KGHSH and CDR2 LQKENI. This CDR3 region has 13 residues. The V and J ends lost 1 base and 3 bases respectively, with 6 bases between them. This CDR3 reads CASSPRTEETQYF. In DNA form, the CDR3 reads TGTGCCAGCTCACCACGGACGGAAGAGACCCAGTACTTC. Full variable domain (outside the CDR3, taken from reference TRBV18 and TRBJ2-5): NAGVMQNPRHLVRRRGQEARLRCSPMKGHSHVYWYRQLPEEGLKFMVYLQKENIIDESGMPKERFSAEFPKEGPSILRIQQVVRGDSAAYFCASSPRTEETQYFGPGTRLLVL.

V usage is TRBV20-1 and J usage is TRBJ2-3, with TRBD2 matching over 12 bases. After removal of 0 bases from V and 6 bases from J, the junction contained 10 bases not matched to a gene. The V gene's germline CDR1 is DFQATT and CDR2 SNEGSKA (reference sequence). CDR3 size: 17 residues. Here the CDR3 DNA reads TGCAGTGCTAGAGATGTGACTAGCGGGAGACTTCGGGATACGCAGTATTTT. The encoded protein is CSARDVTSGRLRDTQYF.

There are a few counts of this clonotype. The CDR3 spells CASSLSSAYQETQYF. DNA of the CDR3: TGTGCCAGCAGCTTGTCTAGCGCGTACCAAGAGACCCAGTACTTC. The chain has TRBV5-4 and TRBJ2-5; possibly TRBD2 for D (6 bases). Deletions cut 1 base from V and 0 bases from J, with 10 bases between. CDR1 and CDR2 from the germline V gene are SGHNT and YYREEE (reference sequence). The CDR3 runs 15 residues.